The clone carrying this T cell receptor beta chain came up many times. The antigen is undetermined. The data derive from a study of T cells after yellow fever vaccination. Study-wide points: A minor fraction of clonotypes spanned both CD4 and CD8 compartments. Compared with primary, the secondary response was weaker and peaked at day 5, not 15.

The V end was cut by 4 bases, the J end by 6 bases, with 9 bases between. The CDR3 contains 11 residues. CDR1 is GTSNPN, CDR2 SVGIG, per germline (reference sequence). 5'RACE template switching produced TCR cDNA carrying a universal primer site and UMIs. One entry per CDR3 protein results from TCRdb running MiXCR on the 5' RACE reads. The data show a few hundred thousand distinct CDR3 sequences, more than 3% seen once. The chain carries TRBV30 and TRBJ1-1; a weak D match, TRBD1 (5 bases). The clonotype was recovered from a man aged 18-30 years who received the YFV17D yellow fever vaccine. The specimen comprised PBMCs, sampled on the day of the yellow fever booster vaccination. The CDR3 DNA sequence: TGTGCCTGGAAGTGGGGCCCTGAAGCTTTCTTT. Its translation is CAWKWGPEAFF. The full variable domain, completed using reference TRBV30 and TRBJ1-1, is SQTIHQWPATLVQPVGSPLSLECTVEGTSNPNLYWYRQAAGRGLQLLFYSVGIGQISSEVPQNLSASRPQDRQFILSSKKLLLSDSGFYLCAWKWGPEAFFGQGTRLTVV.